This T cell receptor beta chain was captured in a study of cytomegalovirus exposure and HLA in healthy donors. This CDR3 spans 16 amino acids. V was pared by 4 bases and J by 7 bases, with 9 bases of the junction left unmatched. Per germline, CDR1 MNHGY and CDR2 SVAAGI. Comments on this clone: Its specificity is unknown.

The PCR contained 60 Vbeta and 13 Jbeta primers. Measured with immunoSEQ multiplex PCR; TCRdb has only the in-frame clones, and not every one. Of about 160,000 clones listed, roughly 85% were seen once; the top ten hold roughly 1.2%. Findings and limits, study-wide: Earlier results showed most TCR beta V segments being productive about 87% or about 30% of the time. CMV serostatus was the sole immune exposure information available.

The sequenced sample consisted of PBMCs. This chain joins TRBV6-9 and TRBJ2-4; 11 bases line up with TRBD2. The TCR comes from a woman aged 45-65 years in good health and CMV-seronegative. The DNA for the CDR3 is TGTGCCAGCAGTTTCCATCCTATAGCGGGGGGGAACATTCAGTACTTC. It translates to CASSFHPIAGGNIQYF.